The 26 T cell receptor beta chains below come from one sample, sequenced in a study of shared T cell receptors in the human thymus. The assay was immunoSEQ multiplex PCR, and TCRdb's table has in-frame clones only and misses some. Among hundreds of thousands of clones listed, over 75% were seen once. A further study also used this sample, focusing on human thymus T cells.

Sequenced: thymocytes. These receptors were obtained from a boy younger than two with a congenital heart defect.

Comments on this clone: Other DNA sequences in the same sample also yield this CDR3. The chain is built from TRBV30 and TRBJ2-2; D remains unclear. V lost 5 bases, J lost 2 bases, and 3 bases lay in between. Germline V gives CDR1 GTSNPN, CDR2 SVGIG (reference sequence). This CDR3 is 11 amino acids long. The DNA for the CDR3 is TGTGCCTGGCTCAACACCGGGGAGCTGTTTTTT. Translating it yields CAWLNTGELFF. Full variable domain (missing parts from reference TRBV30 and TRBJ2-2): SQTIHQWPATLVQPVGSPLSLECTVEGTSNPNLYWYRQAAGRGLQLLFYSVGIGQISSEVPQNLSASRPQDRQFILSSKKLLLSDSGFYLCAWLNTGELFFGEGSRLTVL.

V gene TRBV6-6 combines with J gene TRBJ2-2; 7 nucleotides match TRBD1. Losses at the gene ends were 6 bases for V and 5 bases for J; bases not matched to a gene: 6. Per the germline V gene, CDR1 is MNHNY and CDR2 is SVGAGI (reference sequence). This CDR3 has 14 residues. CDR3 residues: CASSHDRETGELFF. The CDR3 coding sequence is TGTGCCAGCAGCCATGACAGGGAAACCGGGGAGCTGTTTTTT.

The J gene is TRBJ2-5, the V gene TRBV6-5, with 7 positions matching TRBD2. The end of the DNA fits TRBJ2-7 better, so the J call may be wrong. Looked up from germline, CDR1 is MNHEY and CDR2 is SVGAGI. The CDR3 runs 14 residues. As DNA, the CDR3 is TGTGCCAGCAGTTACTTGGTGGGGAGGGACGAGCAGTACTTC. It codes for CASSYLVGRDEQYF.

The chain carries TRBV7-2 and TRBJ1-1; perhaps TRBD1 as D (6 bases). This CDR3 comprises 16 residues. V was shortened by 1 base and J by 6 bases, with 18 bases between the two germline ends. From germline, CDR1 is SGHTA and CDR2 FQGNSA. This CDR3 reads CASSLDPTGSIPEAFF. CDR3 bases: TGTGCCAGCAGCTTAGACCCTACAGGGTCGATACCTGAAGCTTTCTTT.

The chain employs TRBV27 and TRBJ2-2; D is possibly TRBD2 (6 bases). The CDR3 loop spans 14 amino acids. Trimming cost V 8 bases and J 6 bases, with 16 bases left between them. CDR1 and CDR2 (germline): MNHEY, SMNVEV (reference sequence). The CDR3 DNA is TGTGCCAGCGGCAGTAGCGGTTTATCCGGGGAGCTGTTTTTT. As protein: CASGSSGLSGELFF.

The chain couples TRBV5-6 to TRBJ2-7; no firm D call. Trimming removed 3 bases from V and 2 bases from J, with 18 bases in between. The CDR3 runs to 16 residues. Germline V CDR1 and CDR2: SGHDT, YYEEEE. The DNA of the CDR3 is TGTGCCAGCAGCTCAACGTCAAACAGTACCCCCTACGAGCAGTACTTC. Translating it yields CASSSTSNSTPYEQYF.

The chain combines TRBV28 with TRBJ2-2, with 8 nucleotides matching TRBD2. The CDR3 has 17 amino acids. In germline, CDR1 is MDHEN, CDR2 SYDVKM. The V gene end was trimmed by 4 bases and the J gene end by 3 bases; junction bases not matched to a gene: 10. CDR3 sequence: CASSSKHFSGDTGELFF. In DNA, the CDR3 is TGTGCCAGCAGTTCAAAACACTTTAGCGGGGACACCGGGGAGCTGTTTTTT.

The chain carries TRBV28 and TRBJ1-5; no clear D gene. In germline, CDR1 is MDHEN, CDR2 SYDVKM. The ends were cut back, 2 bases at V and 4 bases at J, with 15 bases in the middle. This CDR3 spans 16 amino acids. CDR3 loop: CASSLLQPDTNQPQHF. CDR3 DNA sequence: TGTGCCAGCAGTTTACTTCAGCCAGACACGAATCAGCCCCAGCATTTT.

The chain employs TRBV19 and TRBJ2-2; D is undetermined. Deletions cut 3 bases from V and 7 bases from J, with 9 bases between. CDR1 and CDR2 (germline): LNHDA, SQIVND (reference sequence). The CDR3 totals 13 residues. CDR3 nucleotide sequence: TGTGCCAGTAGTATTTTTCCCGTCGGGGAGCTGTTTTTT. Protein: CASSIFPVGELFF.

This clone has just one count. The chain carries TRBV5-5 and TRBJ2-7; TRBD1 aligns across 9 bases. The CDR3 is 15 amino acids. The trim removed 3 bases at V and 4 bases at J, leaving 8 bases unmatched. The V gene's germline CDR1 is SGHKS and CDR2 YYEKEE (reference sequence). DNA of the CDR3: TGTGCCAGCAGCTCAAGGGGGACAGGGAGTTACGAGCAGTACTTC. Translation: CASSSRGTGSYEQYF.

The CDR3 sequence: CASSYSGGENIQYF. CDR3 coding DNA: TGTGCCAGCAGTTACTCGGGGGGAGAAAACATTCAGTACTTC. The chain employs TRBV6-5 and TRBJ2-4; the D gene is possibly TRBD2 (6 bases). The V gene's germline CDR1 is MNHEY and CDR2 SVGAGI. The CDR3 runs to 14 residues. Trimming stripped 0 bases from V and 5 bases from J, with 8 bases between.

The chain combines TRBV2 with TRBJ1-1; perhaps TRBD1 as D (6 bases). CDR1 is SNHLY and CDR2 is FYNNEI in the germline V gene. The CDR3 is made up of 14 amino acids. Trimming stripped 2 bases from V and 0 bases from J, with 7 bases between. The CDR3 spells CASSERGLNTEAFF. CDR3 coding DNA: TGTGCCAGCAGTGAAAGGGGGTTGAACACTGAAGCTTTCTTT.

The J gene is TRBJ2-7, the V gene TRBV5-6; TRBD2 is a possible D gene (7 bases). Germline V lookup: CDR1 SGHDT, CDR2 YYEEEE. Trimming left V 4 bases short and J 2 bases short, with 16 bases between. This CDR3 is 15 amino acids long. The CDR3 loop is CASSGGALGAYEQYF. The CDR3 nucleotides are TGTGCCAGCAGCGGGGGGGCTCTTGGCGCCTACGAGCAGTACTTC.

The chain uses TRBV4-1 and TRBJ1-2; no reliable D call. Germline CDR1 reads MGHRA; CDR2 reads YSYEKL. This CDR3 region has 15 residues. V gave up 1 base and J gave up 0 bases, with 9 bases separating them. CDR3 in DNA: TGCGCCAGCAGCCAAGTGGACTGGCCTAACTATGGCTACACCTTC. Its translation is CASSQVDWPNYGYTF.

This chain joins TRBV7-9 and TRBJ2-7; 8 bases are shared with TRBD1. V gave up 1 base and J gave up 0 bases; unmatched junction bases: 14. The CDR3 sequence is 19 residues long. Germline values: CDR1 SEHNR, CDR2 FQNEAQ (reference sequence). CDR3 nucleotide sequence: TGTGCCAGCAGCTTAGTATTAGGAATTCGACAGGGGATCTCCTACGAGCAGTACTTC. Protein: CASSLVLGIRQGISYEQYF.

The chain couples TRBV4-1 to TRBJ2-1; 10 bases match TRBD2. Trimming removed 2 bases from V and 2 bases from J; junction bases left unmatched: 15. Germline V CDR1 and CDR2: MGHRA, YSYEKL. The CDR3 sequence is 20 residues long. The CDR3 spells CASSQKELAGVPHPYNEQFF. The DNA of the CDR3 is TGCGCCAGCAGCCAAAAGGAGCTAGCGGGAGTTCCCCACCCCTACAATGAGCAGTTCTTC.

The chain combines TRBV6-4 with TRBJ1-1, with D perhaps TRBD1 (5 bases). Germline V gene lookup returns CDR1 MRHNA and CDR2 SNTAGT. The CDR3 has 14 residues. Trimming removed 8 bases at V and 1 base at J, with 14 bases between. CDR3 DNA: TGTGCCAGCCGCACAGGACCCTCGAACACTGAAGCTTTCTTT. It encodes CASRTGPSNTEAFF.

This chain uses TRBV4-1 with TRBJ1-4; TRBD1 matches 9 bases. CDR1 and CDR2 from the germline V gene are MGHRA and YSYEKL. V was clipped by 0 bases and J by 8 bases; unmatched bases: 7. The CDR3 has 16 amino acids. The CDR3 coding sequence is TGCGCCAGCAGCCAAGAGACAGGGGGGATGAGGGAAAAACTGTTTTTT. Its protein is CASSQETGGMREKLFF.

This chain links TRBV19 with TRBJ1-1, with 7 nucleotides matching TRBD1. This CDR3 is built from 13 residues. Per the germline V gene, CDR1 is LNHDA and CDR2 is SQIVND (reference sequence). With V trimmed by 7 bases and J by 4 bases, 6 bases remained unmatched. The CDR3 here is CASISGGGTEAFF. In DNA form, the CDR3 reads TGTGCCAGTATATCAGGGGGAGGCACTGAAGCTTTCTTT.

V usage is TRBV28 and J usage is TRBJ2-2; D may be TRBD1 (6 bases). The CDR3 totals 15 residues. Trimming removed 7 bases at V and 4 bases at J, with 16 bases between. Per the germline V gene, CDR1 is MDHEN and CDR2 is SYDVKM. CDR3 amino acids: CASNSFGQPTGELFF. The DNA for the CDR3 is TGTGCCAGCAATTCCTTTGGACAGCCCACCGGGGAGCTGTTTTTT.

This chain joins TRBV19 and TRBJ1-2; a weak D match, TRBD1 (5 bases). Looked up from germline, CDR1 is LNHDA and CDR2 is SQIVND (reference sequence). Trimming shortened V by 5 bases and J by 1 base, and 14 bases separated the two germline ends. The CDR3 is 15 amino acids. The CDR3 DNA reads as TGTGCCAGTAGTCCCAGGGCCCGCGGTAACTATGGCTACACCTTC. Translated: CASSPRARGNYGYTF.

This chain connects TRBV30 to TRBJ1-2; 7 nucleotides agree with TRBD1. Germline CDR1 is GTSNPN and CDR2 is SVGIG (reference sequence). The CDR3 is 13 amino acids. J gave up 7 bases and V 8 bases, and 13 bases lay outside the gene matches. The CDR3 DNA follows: TGTGCCCGTGCCGACAGGGAAGGCTCTGGCTACACCTTC. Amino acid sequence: CARADREGSGYTF.

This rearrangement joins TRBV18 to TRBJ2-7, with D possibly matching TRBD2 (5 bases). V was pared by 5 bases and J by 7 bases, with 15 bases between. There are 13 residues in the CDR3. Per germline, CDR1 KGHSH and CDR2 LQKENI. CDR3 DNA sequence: TGTGCCAGCTCATCCGGGCCGAGAGGGGAGCAGTACTTC. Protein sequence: CASSSGPRGEQYF.

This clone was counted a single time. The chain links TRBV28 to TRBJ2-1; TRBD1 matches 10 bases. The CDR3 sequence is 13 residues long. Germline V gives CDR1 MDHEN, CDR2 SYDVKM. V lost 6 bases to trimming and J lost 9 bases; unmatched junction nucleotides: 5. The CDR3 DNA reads TGTGCCAGCAGCCCTGGGACAGGGGCTGAGCAGTTCTTC. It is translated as CASSPGTGAEQFF.

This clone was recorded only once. The CDR3 sequence: CASSYVPGQDNYGYTF. The CDR3 DNA reads TGCGCCAGCAGCTACGTACCTGGACAGGACAACTATGGCTACACCTTC. V and J are TRBV5-1 and TRBJ1-2, with 7 bases aligning to TRBD1. This CDR3 has 16 residues. Germline trimming cut 3 bases from V and 2 bases from J; bases unmatched to any gene: 10. The germline V gene has CDR1 SGHRS and CDR2 YFSETQ.

CDR3 protein: CASSLGQGRQPQHF. The DNA of the CDR3 is TGTGCCAGCAGTTTGGGACAGGGGCGACAGCCCCAGCATTTT. The chain joins TRBV28 to TRBJ1-5; 10 bases match TRBD1. This CDR3 is 14 amino acids long. The germline CDR1 and CDR2 sequences are MDHEN and SYDVKM. V gave up 3 bases and J gave up 7 bases; unmatched junction bases: 3.